These 29 T cell receptor beta chains share one sample of origin, sequenced in a study of blood T cell repertoires in COVID-19. Assay used: immunoSEQ multiplex PCR; TCRdb lists only in-frame clones, some missing. The table lists about 150,000 clones, about 80% of them singletons, with 7.3% in the top ten. The sequenced sample was PBMCs or T cells enriched from blood (not recorded which). The source is a man aged 45 to 65 who had recovered from COVID-19.

The CDR3 loop reads CSASTPRAGVRETQYF. CDR3 coding DNA: TGCAGTGCTAGTACCCCTCGTGCGGGGGTGAGGGAGACCCAGTACTTC. This chain links TRBV20-1 with TRBJ2-5; 7 nucleotides align to TRBD2. The CDR3 covers 16 residues. Germline CDR1 and CDR2: DFQATT and SNEGSKA (reference sequence). V was clipped by 3 bases and J by 5 bases; unmatched bases: 15.

The chain is built from TRBV19 and TRBJ1-2, with D unclear. Germline V gives CDR1 LNHDA, CDR2 SQIVND (reference sequence). The V gene lost 5 bases and the J gene lost 2 bases, with 15 bases spanning the gap. This CDR3 is 15 amino acids long. The CDR3 is CASSLLSTGNYGYTF. Written as DNA, the CDR3 is TGTGCCAGTAGTCTACTCTCTACGGGGAACTATGGCTACACCTTC.

This clone was detected only once. The chain links TRBV2 to TRBJ2-3; D is perhaps TRBD2 (6 bases). The V end was cut by 8 bases, the J end by 0 bases, with 12 bases between. The germline V gene encodes CDR1 SNHLY and CDR2 FYNNEI. This CDR3 has 14 amino acids. CDR3 DNA sequence: TGTGCCAGCGCCGGAGGGACTAGCACAGATACGCAGTATTTT. Its translation is CASAGGTSTDTQYF.

This clone appeared a few times. The chain uses TRBV11-2 and TRBJ1-4, with D perhaps matching TRBD1 (5 bases). V was clipped by 1 base and J by 0 bases, with 18 bases between them. Germline V CDR1 and CDR2: SGHAT, FQNNGV. The CDR3 consists of 19 residues. The CDR3 DNA sequence: TGTGCCAGCAGCTTAGCGGGGGGTACATACTATTCAACTAATGAAAAACTGTTTTTT. As protein: CASSLAGGTYYSTNEKLFF.

This clone occurred once. The rearrangement links TRBV6-5 to TRBJ2-7, with a tentative D call TRBD1 (6 bases). The length of the CDR3 is 15 residues. The germline gives CDR1 MNHEY, CDR2 SVGAGI. The V gene lost 2 bases and the J gene lost 4 bases, with 15 bases spanning the gap. Here the CDR3 reads CASSYTLDRQYEQYF. In DNA, the CDR3 is TGTGCCAGCAGTTACACCCTGGACAGACAATACGAGCAGTACTTC.

The chain recombines TRBV10-1 with TRBJ2-7; TRBD1 agrees at 8 bases. Per germline, CDR1 WNHNN and CDR2 SYGVQD (reference sequence). The length of the CDR3 is 12 residues. The ends lost 2 bases at V and 11 bases at J; junction bases unmatched: 5. The CDR3 region is CASSEPMTGEYF. The CDR3 coding sequence is TGCGCCAGCAGTGAGCCGATGACAGGGGAGTACTTC.

J is TRBJ1-2 and V is TRBV28; TRBD1 might be the D (6 bases). This CDR3 has 13 residues. CDR1 is MDHEN and CDR2 is SYDVKM in the germline V gene. The germline V and J ends were trimmed by 5 bases and 2 bases, with 9 bases remaining between them. This CDR3 reads CASSRTANYGYTF. In nucleotides, the CDR3 is TGTGCCAGCAGTCGGACAGCCAACTATGGCTACACCTTC.

The sample holds one count of this clone. CDR3 coding DNA: TGTGCCAGCAGCTTCGGAGCTAACTATGGCTACACCTTC. It is translated as CASSFGANYGYTF. The chain has TRBV7-2 and TRBJ1-2; D is uncertain. Trimming took off 3 bases at V and 0 bases at J, with 5 bases between the two ends. The CDR3 is 13 residues long. CDR1 SGHTA and CDR2 FQGNSA come from the germline V gene. The full variable domain, its missing parts supplied by reference TRBV7-2 and TRBJ1-2, is GAGVSQSPSNKVTEKGKDVELRCDPISGHTALYWYRQSLGQGLEFLIYFQGNSAPDKSGLPSDRFSAERTGGSVSTLTIQRTQQEDSAVYLCASSFGANYGYTFGSGTRLTVV.

This chain connects TRBV20-1 to TRBJ1-1; weak D call: TRBD1 (5 bases). This CDR3 has 15 residues. V was clipped by 3 bases and J by 4 bases, with 18 bases between them. The germline gives CDR1 DFQATT, CDR2 SNEGSKA (reference sequence). The CDR3 DNA sequence: TGCAGTGCTAGTCCCAGGACATTCGGGTTCACTGAAGCTTTCTTT. Amino acids: CSASPRTFGFTEAFF.

This chain links TRBV7-9 with TRBJ1-4; the match to TRBD1 covers 8 bases. Germline V CDR1 and CDR2: SEHNR, FQNEAQ (reference sequence). This CDR3 is built from 17 residues. V was clipped by 6 bases and J by 0 bases; unmatched bases: 9. The CDR3 DNA sequence: TGTGCCAGCAGGCCCTCAGGGGGCCTCTCAACTAATGAAAAACTGTTTTTT. Protein: CASRPSGGLSTNEKLFF.

This sequence joins TRBV6-5 and TRBJ2-5; D might be TRBD2 (8 bases). This CDR3 contains 16 residues. Germline loops: CDR1 MNHEY, CDR2 SVGAGI. Trimming cost V 4 bases and J 5 bases, with 20 bases left between them. As DNA, the CDR3 is TGTGCCAGCAGTTTCTCCCTCGGGGGGGGACAGGAGACCCAGTACTTC. Protein product: CASSFSLGGGQETQYF.

The chain uses TRBV7-2 and TRBJ2-7, with unresolved D. Trimming stripped 1 base from V and 5 bases from J, with 15 bases between. CDR1 is SGHTA, CDR2 FQGNSA, per germline. This CDR3 has 15 residues. CDR3 loop: CASSLGLAEGNEQYF. As DNA, the CDR3 is TGTGCCAGCAGCTTAGGACTCGCGGAAGGTAACGAGCAGTACTTC.

The chain has TRBV3-1 (or the pseudogene TRBV3-2) and TRBJ1-5; perhaps TRBD1 as D (5 bases). V was cut by 0 bases and J by 3 bases, with 12 bases left in between. This CDR3 contains 16 residues. CDR1 is LGHDT, CDR2 YNNKEL, per germline (reference sequence). DNA of the CDR3: TGTGCCAGCAGCCAAGATGGGCGGGGGTACAATCAGCCCCAGCATTTT. This codes for CASSQDGRGYNQPQHF.

This clone was observed a few times. The gene calls are TRBV6-5 and TRBJ1-2, with 7 bases fitting TRBD1. This CDR3 comprises 14 residues. Germline loops: CDR1 MNHEY, CDR2 SVGAGI. After removal of 6 bases from V and 3 bases from J, the junction contained 7 bases not matched to a gene. CDR3 sequence: CASSGNTGDYGYTF. The CDR3 nucleotides read TGTGCCAGCAGCGGGAACACAGGGGACTATGGCTACACCTTC.

The chain joins TRBV6-5 to TRBJ1-2; D possibly corresponds to TRBD1 (6 bases). This CDR3 contains 13 residues. The V end was cut by 2 bases, the J end by 7 bases, with 11 bases between. Germline V gene lookup returns CDR1 MNHEY and CDR2 SVGAGI. The CDR3 protein is CASSYRGSRGYTF. DNA for the CDR3: TGTGCCAGCAGTTACAGGGGGTCTCGTGGCTACACCTTC.

V gene TRBV27 combines with J gene TRBJ2-3; possibly TRBD2 for D (6 bases). V was cut by 5 bases and J by 0 bases, with 15 bases left in between. CDR1 is MNHEY, CDR2 SMNVEV, per germline (reference sequence). The CDR3 covers 16 residues. CDR3 coding DNA: TGTGCCAGCAGTGGACCGATAGCGGCCAGCACAGATACGCAGTATTTT. It translates to CASSGPIAASTDTQYF.

The rearrangement uses TRBV7-2 and TRBJ2-1; 12 nucleotides line up with TRBD1. J gave up 7 bases and V 7 bases, and 5 bases lay outside the gene matches. Germline loops: CDR1 SGHTA, CDR2 FQGNSA. The CDR3 has 14 amino acids. The CDR3 DNA is TGTGCCAGCAAGGGACAGGGGGCGTTGAATGAGCAGTTCTTC. Amino acid sequence: CASKGQGALNEQFF. Full variable domain (missing parts from reference TRBV7-2 and TRBJ2-1): GAGVSQSPSNKVTEKGKDVELRCDPISGHTALYWYRQSLGQGLEFLIYFQGNSAPDKSGLPSDRFSAERTGGSVSTLTIQRTQQEDSAVYLCASKGQGALNEQFFGPGTRLTVL.

The chain links TRBV5-1 to TRBJ2-1; 8 nucleotides line up with TRBD2. The germline V gene has CDR1 SGHRS and CDR2 YFSETQ. CDR3 length: 15 amino acids. V dropped 1 base and J dropped 6; count of bases not matched to a gene: 6. The CDR3 protein is CASSLTGGRTNEQFF. The CDR3 DNA is TGCGCCAGCAGCTTGACGGGGGGGAGAACCAATGAGCAGTTCTTC.

This chain joins TRBV11-2 and TRBJ1-5; TRBD1 might be the D (5 bases). V shed 5 bases and J shed 6 bases, with 14 bases lying between them. The CDR3 is made up of 14 amino acids. Germline V CDR1 and CDR2: SGHAT, FQNNGV. The CDR3, as DNA: TGTGCCAGCAGCCATGACAGTGGGGCTCAGCCCCAGCATTTT. The encoded protein is CASSHDSGAQPQHF.

The gene calls are TRBV7-9 and TRBJ1-1; TRBD1 matches 9 bases. CDR1 SEHNR and CDR2 FQNEAQ come from the germline V gene (reference sequence). With V trimmed by 5 bases and J by 2 bases, 12 bases remained unmatched. CDR3 length: 17 residues. CDR3: CASSHHGTGPRNTEAFF. In DNA, the CDR3 is TGTGCCAGCAGCCACCATGGGACAGGGCCTAGAAACACTGAAGCTTTCTTT.

The CDR3 protein is CASSWRRPGTGYEQYF. The CDR3 DNA is TGTGCCAGCAGCTGGAGACGCCCCGGGACAGGGTACGAGCAGTACTTC. The J gene is TRBJ2-7, the V gene TRBV5-6; 9 nucleotides agree with TRBD1. Germline CDR1 SGHDT, CDR2 YYEEEE. This CDR3 contains 16 residues. V was clipped by 3 bases and J by 4 bases; unmatched bases: 11. Supplemented by reference TRBV5-6 and TRBJ2-7, the full variable domain reads DAGVTQSPTHLIKTRGQQVTLRCSPKSGHDTVSWYQQALGQGPQFIFQYYEEEERQRGNFPDRFSGHQFPNYSSELNVNALLLGDSALYLCASSWRRPGTGYEQYFGPGTRLTVT.

This sequence joins TRBV29-1 and TRBJ1-3, with D unclear. In germline, CDR1 is SQVTM, CDR2 ANQGSEA. V was cut by 6 bases and J by 3 bases, with 12 bases left in between. The CDR3 is made up of 13 amino acids. The CDR3 DNA reads TGCAGCGTCGCCGCCGGGGTTGGAAACACCATATATTTT. This translates into CSVAAGVGNTIYF.

The gene calls are TRBV27 and TRBJ2-1; D might be TRBD1 (6 bases). The germline V gene encodes CDR1 MNHEY and CDR2 SMNVEV (reference sequence). The CDR3 totals 15 residues. With 7 bases removed from V and 4 bases from J, the gap between germline ends came to 17 bases. CDR3 coding DNA: TGTGCCAGCACTCAATTCCCCGACAGGTACAATGAGCAGTTCTTC. As protein: CASTQFPDRYNEQFF.

This chain links TRBV21-1 with TRBJ2-2; the D call in the table, TRBD1, was not verified against the DNA. TRBV21-1 represents a pseudogene. This CDR3 spans 13 amino acids. This chain's CDR3 is CASNYPGAGELFF. The CDR3 bases are TGTGCCAGCAACTACCCAGGGGCCGGGGAGCTGTTTTTT.

This chain connects TRBV24-1 to TRBJ2-7; maybe TRBD1 (6 bases). Deletions cut 0 bases from V and 3 bases from J, with 26 bases between. CDR1 KGHDR and CDR2 SFDVKD come from the germline V gene. The CDR3 covers 20 residues. This chain's CDR3 is CATSDLHFSNLDRYYYEQYF. The CDR3 DNA reads as TGTGCCACCAGTGATTTGCATTTTTCAAACCTCGACAGGTACTACTACGAGCAGTACTTC.

The rearrangement joins TRBV5-1 to TRBJ1-2; TRBD1 agrees at 8 bases. The CDR3 spans 15 residues. The V gene end was trimmed by 1 base and the J gene end by 2 bases; junction bases not matched to a gene: 4. Germline lookup yields CDR1 SGHRS and CDR2 YFSETQ. The CDR3 bases are TGCGCCAGCAGCTTGAACAGGGGGTGGAACTATGGCTACACCTTC. As protein: CASSLNRGWNYGYTF.

This clone appeared a single time. The gene calls are TRBV6-5 and TRBJ1-5; the match to TRBD1 covers 9 bases. Trimming took 7 bases from V and 6 from J; bases not matched to a gene: 4. Germline assignment: CDR1 MNHEY and CDR2 SVGAGI. This CDR3 is 13 amino acids long. Written as DNA, the CDR3 is TGTGCCAGCATGGACAGGGGCACTCAGCCCCAGCATTTT. This gives the protein CASMDRGTQPQHF.

The rearrangement uses TRBV10-3 and TRBJ1-1; TRBD1 aligns across 7 bases. CDR1 ENHRY and CDR2 SYGVKD come from the germline V gene. The CDR3 extends over 14 amino acids. V shed 5 bases and J 1 base; nucleotides not matched to a gene: 4. The CDR3 nucleotides read TGTGCCATCAGTACCGGGACAGAGAACACTGAAGCTTTCTTT. Translation gives CAISTGTENTEAFF.

The rearrangement joins TRBV19 to TRBJ2-2; 11 positions agree with TRBD1. CDR3 length equals 17 residues. V dropped 4 bases and J dropped 3; count of bases not matched to a gene: 7. The germline V gene has CDR1 LNHDA and CDR2 SQIVND (reference sequence). In nucleotides, the CDR3 is TGTGCCAGTAGTACGAACGGACAGGGGGCCGACACCGGGGAGCTGTTTTTT. It codes for CASSTNGQGADTGELFF.